This is a list of T cell receptor beta chains from one sample in a study of T cell repertoires in cytomegalovirus infection. One entry per CDR3 protein results from TCRdb running MiXCR on the reads. The sample lists approximately 110,000 distinct CDR3 sequences, about 31% occurring once. These receptors' targets are unknown. The sequenced sample was CD8+ T cells from cultured PBMCs, obtained from culture after CMV antigen stimulation. All receptors come from a human donor in good health (CMV status not recorded). Some clones in this sample may be carry-over from other donors' samples. Both conserved end residues are trimmed from each CDR3.

v_gene: TRBV19
j_gene: TRBJ2-7
CDR3aa: ATKNGAYEQY

v_gene: TRBV7-6
j_gene: TRBJ1-2
CDR3aa: ASSFMGSGQTLYGYT

v_gene: TRBV19
j_gene: TRBJ2-7
CDR3aa: ASSIGTFGTYEQY

v_gene: TRBV7-9
j_gene: TRBJ1-2
CDR3aa: ASSGTGNYGYT

v_gene: TRBV12-3/TRBV12-4
j_gene: TRBJ2-2
CDR3aa: ATRWTPNTGELF

v_gene: TRBV12-3/TRBV12-4
j_gene: TRBJ2-7
CDR3aa: ASTHSGTTYEQY

v_gene: TRBV4-1
j_gene: TRBJ2-7
CDR3aa: ASSQDRHEQY

v_gene: TRBV7-6
j_gene: TRBJ2-5
CDR3aa: ASRSTSGHQETQY

v_gene: TRBV6-2/TRBV6-3
j_gene: TRBJ2-5
CDR3aa: ASSYSGLADEETQY

v_gene: TRBV12-3/TRBV12-4
j_gene: TRBJ2-7
CDR3aa: ASSFGEGGSYEQY

v_gene: TRBV7-2
j_gene: TRBJ1-3
CDR3aa: ASSLQGDSGNTIY

v_gene: TRBV6-2/TRBV6-3
j_gene: TRBJ1-1
CDR3aa: ASSYWDRNTEAF

v_gene: TRBV18
j_gene: TRBJ1-1
CDR3aa: ASSPPGPTGGTEAF

v_gene: TRBV4-3
j_gene: TRBJ1-4
CDR3aa: ASSQWATNEKLF

v_gene: TRBV6-1
j_gene: TRBJ1-5
CDR3aa: ASRQSGTGDQPQH

v_gene: TRBV5-1
j_gene: TRBJ2-2
CDR3aa: ASSLANRGPLSSTGELF

v_gene: TRBV19
j_gene: TRBJ2-2
CDR3aa: ASSIVLRTGELF

v_gene: TRBV4-3
j_gene: TRBJ2-1
CDR3aa: ASSTDGSLLGDEQF

v_gene: TRBV14
j_gene: TRBJ1-1
CDR3aa: ASSPGGSEAF

v_gene: TRBV7-2
j_gene: TRBJ1-5
CDR3aa: ASSPLGGSPKGPQH

v_gene: TRBV7-9
j_gene: TRBJ1-2
CDR3aa: ASEGQGSYGYT

v_gene: TRBV7-2
j_gene: TRBJ2-2
CDR3aa: ASSPGQNTGELF

v_gene: TRBV11-2
j_gene: TRBJ2-1
CDR3aa: ASSSPGDLPEQF

v_gene: TRBV19
j_gene: TRBJ2-7
CDR3aa: ASSIIPGAYEQY

v_gene: TRBV3-1
j_gene: TRBJ2-3
CDR3aa: ASSQVFRLAGASSTDTQY

v_gene: TRBV7-9
j_gene: TRBJ2-2
CDR3aa: ASSLADLPGELF

v_gene: TRBV11-1
j_gene: TRBJ2-7
CDR3aa: ASSLARGQGIHEQY

v_gene: TRBV28
j_gene: TRBJ2-5
CDR3aa: ASKGLDRAQETQY

v_gene: TRBV7-9
j_gene: TRBJ2-7
CDR3aa: ASSFSGQGDEQY

v_gene: TRBV12-3/TRBV12-4
j_gene: TRBJ2-7
CDR3aa: ASRQGRYEQY

v_gene: TRBV4-3
j_gene: TRBJ2-3
CDR3aa: ASSQDRVSGGIPSTDTQY

v_gene: TRBV5-6
j_gene: TRBJ2-6
CDR3aa: ASSSGQGSSGANVLT

v_gene: TRBV2
j_gene: TRBJ2-1
CDR3aa: ASSENRGFYNEQF

v_gene: TRBV12-3/TRBV12-4
j_gene: TRBJ2-7
CDR3aa: ASSFGQTYEQY

v_gene: TRBV6-2/TRBV6-3
j_gene: TRBJ2-3
CDR3aa: ASRPSDWQPGFSTDTQY

v_gene: TRBV19
j_gene: TRBJ2-7
CDR3aa: ALRYHSYEQY

v_gene: TRBV6-2/TRBV6-3
j_gene: TRBJ1-2
CDR3aa: ASSYSREGSRSYGYT

v_gene: TRBV15
j_gene: TRBJ2-7
CDR3aa: ATSRESGASYEQY

v_gene: TRBV19
j_gene: TRBJ2-7
CDR3aa: ASSFQSPSYEQY

v_gene: TRBV29-1
j_gene: TRBJ2-3
CDR3aa: SVEEGGGGTDTQY

v_gene: TRBV7-8
j_gene: TRBJ2-4
CDR3aa: ASSHPASGGKNIQY

v_gene: TRBV27
j_gene: TRBJ1-1
CDR3aa: ASSLYKNTEAF

v_gene: TRBV4-3
j_gene: TRBJ2-1
CDR3aa: ASSQGVASVEQF

v_gene: TRBV6-6
j_gene: TRBJ1-3
CDR3aa: ASSYPEGNTIY

v_gene: TRBV7-4
j_gene: TRBJ2-3
CDR3aa: ASSSGQRFDADTQY

v_gene: TRBV7-4
j_gene: TRBJ1-4
CDR3aa: ASSLKYRGPTNEKLF

v_gene: TRBV19
j_gene: TRBJ1-1
CDR3aa: ASSLGETVNTEAF

v_gene: TRBV2
j_gene: TRBJ2-7
CDR3aa: ASSGIGDMDYEQY

v_gene: TRBV7-2
j_gene: TRBJ1-2
CDR3aa: ASSLGTGGRDGYT

v_gene: TRBV4-3
j_gene: TRBJ2-7
CDR3aa: ASSQDKWAGASSYEQY

v_gene: TRBV6-4
j_gene: TRBJ2-5
CDR3aa: ASGSGGARETQY

v_gene: TRBV7-9
j_gene: TRBJ1-1
CDR3aa: ASSLGVEAF

v_gene: TRBV6-1
j_gene: TRBJ1-5
CDR3aa: ASRADRGRNQPQH

v_gene: TRBV15
j_gene: TRBJ1-5
CDR3aa: ATSPDRRNNQPQH